The T cell receptor (beta chain) described here comes from a study of T cells in localized non-small cell lung cancer. Germline loops: CDR1 LGHNA, CDR2 YNFKEQ. The CDR3 totals 18 residues. J gave up 5 bases and V 1 base, and 9 bases lay outside the gene matches. Using immunoSEQ multiplex PCR, the repertoire was profiled, and TCRdb retains in-frame clones only, with some absent. The sample shows about 40,000 clones, over 75% of them seen only once. With regard to this clone: Its antigen is undetermined.

The study, taken as a whole, reports: Because sequencing included only one region (of the tumor), heterogeneity remains possible. Overall survival was longer when the density of T cells in the blood was higher.

This chain connects TRBV4-2 to TRBJ2-5; 14 positions match TRBD2. The source was PBMCs, collected before any cancer treatment. The receptor was isolated from a woman aged 40-69 years with stage II lung adenocarcinoma. The CDR3 here is CASSQGGLAGDRLETQYF. The CDR3 DNA follows: TGTGCCAGCAGCCAAGGGGGACTAGCGGGAGACCGGTTGGAGACCCAGTACTTC.